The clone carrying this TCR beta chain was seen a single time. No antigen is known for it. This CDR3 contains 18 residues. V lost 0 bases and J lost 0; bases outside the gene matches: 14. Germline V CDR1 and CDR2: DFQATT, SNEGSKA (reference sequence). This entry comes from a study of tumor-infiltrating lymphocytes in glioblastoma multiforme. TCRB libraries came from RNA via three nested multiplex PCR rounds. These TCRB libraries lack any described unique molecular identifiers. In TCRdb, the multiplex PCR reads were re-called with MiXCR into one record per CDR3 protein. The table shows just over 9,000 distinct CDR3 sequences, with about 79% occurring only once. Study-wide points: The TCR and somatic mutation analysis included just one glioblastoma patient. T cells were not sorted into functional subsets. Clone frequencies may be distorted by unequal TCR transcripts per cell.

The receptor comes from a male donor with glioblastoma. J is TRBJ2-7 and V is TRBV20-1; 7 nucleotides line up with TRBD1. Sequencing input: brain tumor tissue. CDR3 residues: CSARDQGSKTGASYEQYF. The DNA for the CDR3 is TGCAGTGCTAGAGACCAGGGTAGTAAAACAGGGGCCTCCTACGAGCAGTACTTC.